The present T cell receptor (beta chain) was sequenced within a study of T cells after yellow fever vaccination. Points from the study as a whole: Peaking faster, on day 5 versus 15, the secondary response was nonetheless weaker. Detected again after the booster were most primary-vaccination clones, at about 96% CD4 and around 91% CD8.

One entry per CDR3 protein, called by TCRdb with MiXCR from the 5' RACE reads. The table has approximately 150,000 distinct CDR3 sequences, 9.3% seen once. This clonotype has more than one count but fewer than ten. Its antigen is as yet unknown. This CDR3 has 12 residues. Germline CDR1 reads SEHNR; CDR2 reads FQNEAQ (reference sequence). V lost 5 bases and J 5 bases, leaving 6 bases between the germline ends. This sequence originates from a man aged 18-30 years who received the YFV17D yellow fever vaccine. Here the sequenced sample was CD8+ T cells sorted from PBMCs, taken 45 days after the yellow fever booster vaccination. The J gene is TRBJ2-2, the V gene TRBV7-9; D unresolved. The CDR3 is CASSRWTGELFF. CDR3 DNA sequence: TGTGCCAGCAGCCGTTGGACCGGGGAGCTGTTTTTT. The full variable domain, in which reference TRBV7-9 and TRBJ2-2 provide the parts outside the CDR3, is DTGVSQNPRHKITKRGQNVTFRCDPISEHNRLYWYRQTLGQGPEFLTYFQNEAQLEKSRLLSDRFSAERPKGSFSTLEIQRTEQGDSAMYLCASSRWTGELFFGEGSRLTVL.